This TCR beta chain was observed in a study of follicular helper T cells after annual influenza vaccination. At the level of the study: Some donors were sampled over the 2013-2014, 2014-2015 and 2015-2016 vaccinations.

Time point described: 2014-2015 season, 7 days after vaccination. Measured with immunoSEQ multiplex PCR; TCRdb has only the in-frame clones, and not every one. The repertoire holds approximately 770 clones, 70% to 90% seen once, with over 3% in the top ten. This CDR3 comprises 12 residues. Per the germline V gene, CDR1 is MNHEY and CDR2 is SMNVEV (reference sequence). V lost 8 bases and J 8 bases, leaving 15 bases between the germline ends. The chain combines TRBV27 with TRBJ1-2; D possibly corresponds to TRBD1 (5 bases). This material consisted of CXCR5+ CD38+ circulating T follicular helper cells from blood, taken 7 days after influenza vaccination. Subset indicated: circulating Tfh, non-naive CD4+CXCR5+PD-1+ (ICOS+CD38+ or ICOS-CD38-). The sequence came from an adult who received the influenza vaccine. DNA of the CDR3: TGTGCCAGCCGGGACGCCTCTGGGGGCTACACCTTC. It is translated as CASRDASGGYTF.